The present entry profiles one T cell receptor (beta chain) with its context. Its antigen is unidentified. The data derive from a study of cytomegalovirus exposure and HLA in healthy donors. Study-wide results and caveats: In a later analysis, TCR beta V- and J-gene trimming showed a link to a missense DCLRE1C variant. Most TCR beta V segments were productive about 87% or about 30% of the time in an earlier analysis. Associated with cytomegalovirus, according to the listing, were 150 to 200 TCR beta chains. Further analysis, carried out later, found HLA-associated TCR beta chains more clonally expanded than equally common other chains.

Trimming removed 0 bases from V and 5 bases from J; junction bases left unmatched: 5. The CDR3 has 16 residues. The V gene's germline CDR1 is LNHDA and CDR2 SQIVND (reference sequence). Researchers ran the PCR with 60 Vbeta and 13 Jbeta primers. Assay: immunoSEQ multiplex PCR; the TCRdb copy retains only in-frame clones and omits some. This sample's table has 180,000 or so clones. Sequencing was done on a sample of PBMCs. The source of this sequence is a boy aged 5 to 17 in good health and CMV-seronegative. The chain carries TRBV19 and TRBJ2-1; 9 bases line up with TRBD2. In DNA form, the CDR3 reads TGTGCCAGTAGTATAGATCCAGCGGGGGGCCACAATGAGCAGTTCTTC. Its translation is CASSIDPAGGHNEQFF.